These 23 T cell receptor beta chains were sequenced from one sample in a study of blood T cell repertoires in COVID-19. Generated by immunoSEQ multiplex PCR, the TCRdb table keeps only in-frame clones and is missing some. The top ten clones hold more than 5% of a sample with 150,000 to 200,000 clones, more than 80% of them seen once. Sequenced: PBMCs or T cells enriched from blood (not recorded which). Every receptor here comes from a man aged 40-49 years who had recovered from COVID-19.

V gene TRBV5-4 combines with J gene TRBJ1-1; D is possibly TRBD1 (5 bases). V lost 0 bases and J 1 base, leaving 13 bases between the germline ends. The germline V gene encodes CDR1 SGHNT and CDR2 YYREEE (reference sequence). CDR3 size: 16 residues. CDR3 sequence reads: CASSLASRRENTEAFF. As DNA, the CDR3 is TGTGCCAGCAGCTTGGCCAGTCGCAGGGAGAACACTGAAGCTTTCTTT.

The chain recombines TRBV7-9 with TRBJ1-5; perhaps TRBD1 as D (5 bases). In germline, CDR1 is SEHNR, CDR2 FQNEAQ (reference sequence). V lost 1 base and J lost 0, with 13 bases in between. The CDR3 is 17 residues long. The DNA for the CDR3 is TGTGCCAGCAGCTTAGAGGGGCAGCCATATAGCAATCAGCCCCAGCATTTT. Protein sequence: CASSLEGQPYSNQPQHF.

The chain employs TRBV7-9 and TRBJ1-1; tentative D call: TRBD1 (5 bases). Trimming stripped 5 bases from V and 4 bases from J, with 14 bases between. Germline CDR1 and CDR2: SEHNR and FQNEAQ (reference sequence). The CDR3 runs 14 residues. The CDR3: CASSPGLGGTEAFF. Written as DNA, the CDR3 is TGTGCCAGCAGCCCGGGACTTGGGGGCACTGAAGCTTTCTTT.

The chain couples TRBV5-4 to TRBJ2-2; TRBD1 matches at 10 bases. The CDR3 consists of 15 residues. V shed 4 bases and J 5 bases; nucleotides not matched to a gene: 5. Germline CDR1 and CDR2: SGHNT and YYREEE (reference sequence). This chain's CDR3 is CASSTTGGATGELFF. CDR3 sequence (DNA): TGTGCCAGCAGCACGACAGGGGGCGCGACCGGGGAGCTGTTTTTT. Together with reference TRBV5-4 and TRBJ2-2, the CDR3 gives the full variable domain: ETGVTQSPTHLIKTRGQQVTLRCSSQSGHNTVSWYQQALGQGPQFIFQYYREEENGRGNFPPRFSGLQFPNYSSELNVNALELDDSALYLCASSTTGGATGELFFGEGSRLTVL.

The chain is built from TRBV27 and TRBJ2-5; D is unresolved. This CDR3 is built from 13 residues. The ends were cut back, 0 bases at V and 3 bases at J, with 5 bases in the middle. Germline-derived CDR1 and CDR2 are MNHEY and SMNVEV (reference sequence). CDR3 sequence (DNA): TGTGCCAGCAGTTTATCCCCAGAAGAGACCCAGTACTTC. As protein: CASSLSPEETQYF.

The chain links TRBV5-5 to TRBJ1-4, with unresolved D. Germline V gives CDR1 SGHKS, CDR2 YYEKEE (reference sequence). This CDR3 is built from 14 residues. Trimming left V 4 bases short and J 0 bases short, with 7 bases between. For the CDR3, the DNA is TGTGCCAGCAGCCCTTTAGCAACTAATGAAAAACTGTTTTTT. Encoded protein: CASSPLATNEKLFF.

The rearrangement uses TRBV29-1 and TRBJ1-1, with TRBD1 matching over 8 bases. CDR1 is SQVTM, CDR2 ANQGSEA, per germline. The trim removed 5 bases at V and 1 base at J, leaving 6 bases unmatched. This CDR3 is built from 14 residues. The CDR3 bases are TGCAGCGTTACCAAAGGGACAGGGAACACTGAAGCTTTCTTT. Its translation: CSVTKGTGNTEAFF.

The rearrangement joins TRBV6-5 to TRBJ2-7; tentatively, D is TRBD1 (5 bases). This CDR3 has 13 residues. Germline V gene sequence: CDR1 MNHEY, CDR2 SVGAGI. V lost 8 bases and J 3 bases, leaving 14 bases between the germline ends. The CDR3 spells CASSTAGIYEQYF. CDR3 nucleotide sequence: TGTGCCAGCTCGACTGCAGGGATCTACGAGCAGTACTTC.

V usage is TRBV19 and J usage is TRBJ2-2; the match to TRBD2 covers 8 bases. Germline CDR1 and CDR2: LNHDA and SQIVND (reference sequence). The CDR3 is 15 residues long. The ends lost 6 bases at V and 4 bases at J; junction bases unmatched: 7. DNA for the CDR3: TGTGCCAGTAGCTCGGGAGGGGCATCCACCGGGGAGCTGTTTTTT. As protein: CASSSGGASTGELFF.

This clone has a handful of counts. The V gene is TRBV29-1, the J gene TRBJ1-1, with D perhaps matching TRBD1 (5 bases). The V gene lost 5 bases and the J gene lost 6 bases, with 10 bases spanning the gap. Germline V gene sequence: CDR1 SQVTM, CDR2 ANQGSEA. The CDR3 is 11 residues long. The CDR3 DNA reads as TGCAGCGTTCTCCGGGGGGCTGAAGCTTTCTTT. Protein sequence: CSVLRGAEAFF.

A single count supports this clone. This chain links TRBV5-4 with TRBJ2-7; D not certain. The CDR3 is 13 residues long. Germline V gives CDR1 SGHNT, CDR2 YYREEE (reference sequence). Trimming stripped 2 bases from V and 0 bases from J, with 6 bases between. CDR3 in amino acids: CASSFRSSYEQYF. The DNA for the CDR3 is TGTGCCAGCAGCTTTAGGAGCTCCTACGAGCAGTACTTC.

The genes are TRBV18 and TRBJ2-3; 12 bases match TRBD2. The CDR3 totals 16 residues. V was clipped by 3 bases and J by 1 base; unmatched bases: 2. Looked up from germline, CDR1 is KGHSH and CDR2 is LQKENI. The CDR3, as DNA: TGTGCCAGCTCACCCCTAGCGGGAGGGGGCACAGATACGCAGTATTTT. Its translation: CASSPLAGGGTDTQYF.

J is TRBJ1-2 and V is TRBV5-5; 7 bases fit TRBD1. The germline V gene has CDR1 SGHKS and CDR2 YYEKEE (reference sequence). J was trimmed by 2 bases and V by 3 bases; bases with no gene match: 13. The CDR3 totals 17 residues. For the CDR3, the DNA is TGTGCCAGCAGCTATGGGCCAGGGGACAGAATAAACTATGGCTACACCTTC. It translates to CASSYGPGDRINYGYTF. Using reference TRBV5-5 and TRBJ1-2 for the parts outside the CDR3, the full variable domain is DAGVTQSPTHLIKTRGQQVTLRCSPISGHKSVSWYQQVLGQGPQFIFQYYEKEERGRGNFPDRFSARQFPNYSSELNVNALLLGDSALYLCASSYGPGDRINYGYTFGSGTRLTVV.

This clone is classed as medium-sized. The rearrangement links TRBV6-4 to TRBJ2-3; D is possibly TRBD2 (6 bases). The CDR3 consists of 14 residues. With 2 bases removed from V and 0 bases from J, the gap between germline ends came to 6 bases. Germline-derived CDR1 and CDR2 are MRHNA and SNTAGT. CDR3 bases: TGTGCCAGCAGTGACGGGACTAGCACAGATACGCAGTATTTT. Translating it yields CASSDGTSTDTQYF.

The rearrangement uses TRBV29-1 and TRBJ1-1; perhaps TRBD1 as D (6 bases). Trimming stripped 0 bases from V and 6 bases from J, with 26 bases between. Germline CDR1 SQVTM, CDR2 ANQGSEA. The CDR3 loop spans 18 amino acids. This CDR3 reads CSVEDLRPGVLRASEAFF. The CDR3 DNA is TGCAGCGTTGAAGATCTCCGGCCAGGGGTTTTGCGGGCCTCTGAAGCTTTCTTT.

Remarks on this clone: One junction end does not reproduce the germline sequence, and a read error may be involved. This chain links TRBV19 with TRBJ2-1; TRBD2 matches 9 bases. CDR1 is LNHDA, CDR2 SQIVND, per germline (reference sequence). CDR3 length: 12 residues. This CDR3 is CSSGRSYNEQFF. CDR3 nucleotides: TGTTCCAGCGGGAGGTCCTACAATGAGCAGTTCTTC.

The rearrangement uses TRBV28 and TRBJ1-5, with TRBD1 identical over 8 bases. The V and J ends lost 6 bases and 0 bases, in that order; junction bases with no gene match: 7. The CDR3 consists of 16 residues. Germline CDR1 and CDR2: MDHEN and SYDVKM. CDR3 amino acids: CASSAPDRGSNQPQHF. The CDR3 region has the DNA TGTGCCAGCAGCGCCCCAGACAGGGGTAGCAATCAGCCCCAGCATTTT.

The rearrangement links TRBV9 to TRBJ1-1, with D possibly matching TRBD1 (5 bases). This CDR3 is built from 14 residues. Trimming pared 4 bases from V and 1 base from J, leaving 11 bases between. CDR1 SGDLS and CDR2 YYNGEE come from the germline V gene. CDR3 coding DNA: TGTGCCAGCAGCTCAGGGCTGAGGAACACTGAAGCTTTCTTT. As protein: CASSSGLRNTEAFF.

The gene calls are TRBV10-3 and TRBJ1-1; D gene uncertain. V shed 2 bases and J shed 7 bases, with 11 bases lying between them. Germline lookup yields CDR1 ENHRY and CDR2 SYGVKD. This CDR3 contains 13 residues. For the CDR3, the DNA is TGTGCCATCAGTGAGCACACCGCCCTTGAAGCTTTCTTT. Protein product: CAISEHTALEAFF.

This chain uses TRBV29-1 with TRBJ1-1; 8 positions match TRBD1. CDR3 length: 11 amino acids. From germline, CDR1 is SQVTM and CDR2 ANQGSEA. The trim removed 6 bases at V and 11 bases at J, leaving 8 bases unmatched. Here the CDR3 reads CSVDGQGRAFF. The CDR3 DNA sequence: TGCAGCGTAGACGGACAGGGACGGGCTTTCTTT.

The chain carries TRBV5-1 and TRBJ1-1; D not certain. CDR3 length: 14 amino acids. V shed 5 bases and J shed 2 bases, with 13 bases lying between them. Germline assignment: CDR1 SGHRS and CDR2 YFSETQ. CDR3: CASRKEDVNTEAFF. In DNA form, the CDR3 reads TGCGCCAGCAGGAAGGAGGACGTTAACACTGAAGCTTTCTTT.

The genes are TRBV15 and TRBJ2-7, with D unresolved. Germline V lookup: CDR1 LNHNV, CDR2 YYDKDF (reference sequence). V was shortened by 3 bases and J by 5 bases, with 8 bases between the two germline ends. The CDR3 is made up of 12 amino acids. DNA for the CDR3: TGTGCCACCAGCAGGATGAGGCACGAGCAGTACTTC. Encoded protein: CATSRMRHEQYF.

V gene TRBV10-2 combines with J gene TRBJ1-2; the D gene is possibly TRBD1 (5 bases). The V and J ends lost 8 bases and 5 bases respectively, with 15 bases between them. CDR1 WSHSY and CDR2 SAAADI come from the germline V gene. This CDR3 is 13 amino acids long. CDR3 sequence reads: CASRETGTYGYTF. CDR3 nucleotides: TGCGCCAGCCGGGAAACCGGGACTTATGGCTACACCTTC.